What follows are 25 T cell receptor beta chains derived from one specimen sequenced in a study of blood T cell repertoires in COVID-19. This table comes from immunoSEQ multiplex PCR, and its TCRdb copy is limited to in-frame clones, with some not included. The sample has about 360,000 clones, about 89% seen once. The sequenced sample was PBMCs or T cells enriched from blood (not recorded which). Source of these receptors: a man aged 40-49 years in a cohort exposed to, infected with or recovered from COVID-19 (not recorded which).

The gene calls are TRBV13 and TRBJ2-2; TRBD2 agrees at 12 bases. Germline CDR1 and CDR2: PRHDT and FYEKMQ (reference sequence). This CDR3 has 16 amino acids. V gave up 5 bases and J gave up 5 bases; unmatched junction bases: 6. The CDR3 sequence: CASSGRLAGETGELFF. The CDR3 bases are TGTGCCAGCAGCGGGCGACTAGCGGGAGAGACCGGGGAGCTGTTTTTT.

The V call is TRBV11-2, the J call TRBJ2-2; 12 nucleotides align to TRBD2. The CDR3 totals 19 residues. Losses at the gene ends were 3 bases for V and 5 bases for J; bases not matched to a gene: 13. Germline values: CDR1 SGHAT, CDR2 FQNNGV. The CDR3 here is CASSFPATSGGDETGELFF. Written as DNA, the CDR3 is TGTGCCAGCAGCTTCCCCGCGACTAGCGGGGGCGACGAGACCGGGGAGCTGTTTTTT. Complete variable domain (other parts from reference TRBV11-2 and TRBJ2-2): EAGVAQSPRYKIIEKRQSVAFWCNPISGHATLYWYQQILGQGPKLLIQFQNNGVVDDSQLPKDRFSAERLKGVDSTLKIQPAKLEDSAVYLCASSFPATSGGDETGELFFGEGSRLTVL.

The chain recombines TRBV9 with TRBJ2-5, with D hard to call. The CDR3 totals 16 residues. Germline assignment: CDR1 SGDLS and CDR2 YYNGEE. Trimming left V 1 base short and J 5 bases short, with 18 bases between. This CDR3 is CASSVQAASGSETQYF. The CDR3 region has the DNA TGTGCCAGCAGCGTACAGGCCGCGTCTGGGTCCGAGACCCAGTACTTC. The full variable domain, in which reference TRBV9 and TRBJ2-5 provide the parts outside the CDR3, is DSGVTQTPKHLITATGQRVTLRCSPRSGDLSVYWYQQSLDQGLQFLIQYYNGEERAKGNILERFSAQQFPDLHSELNLSSLELGDSALYFCASSVQAASGSETQYFGPGTRLLVL.

V is TRBV6-1 and J is TRBJ2-2; TRBD1 aligns across 7 bases. CDR1 and CDR2 from the germline V gene are MNHNS and SASEGT. The CDR3 consists of 17 residues. The V gene end was trimmed by 3 bases and the J gene end by 1 base; junction bases not matched to a gene: 8. As DNA, the CDR3 is TGTGCCAGCAGTGACAGAAGGGGGCTAGGGAACACCGGGGAGCTGTTTTTT. This encodes CASSDRRGLGNTGELFF.

The chain has TRBV28 and TRBJ2-7, with D maybe TRBD2 (5 bases). CDR1 MDHEN and CDR2 SYDVKM come from the germline V gene. The CDR3 is made up of 13 amino acids. V dropped 4 bases and J dropped 3 bases, with 10 bases sitting between them. DNA for the CDR3: TGTGCCAGCAGTTCTACCGGGAACTACGAGCAGTACTTC. Translating gives CASSSTGNYEQYF.

This chain joins TRBV3-1 (or the pseudogene TRBV3-2) and TRBJ2-5, with 10 bases lining up with TRBD2. The length of the CDR3 is 17 residues. With 3 bases clipped from V and 5 bases from J, the junction kept 12 bases outside the gene matches. Germline CDR1 and CDR2: LGHDT and YNNKEL (reference sequence). The CDR3: CASSHPFGSGRRETQYF. CDR3 coding DNA: TGTGCCAGCAGCCACCCCTTTGGTAGCGGGAGGCGGGAGACCCAGTACTTC.

The chain is built from TRBV6-1 and TRBJ2-1, with TRBD2 identical over 12 bases. The germline CDR1 and CDR2 sequences are MNHNS and SASEGT. Trimming took 4 bases from V and 0 from J; bases not matched to a gene: 7. The CDR3 spans 18 residues. In DNA, the CDR3 is TGTGCCAGCAGTGTACTAGCGGGAGGCTTAAGCTCCTACAATGAGCAGTTCTTC. Protein product: CASSVLAGGLSSYNEQFF.

The V and J genes are TRBV11-2 and TRBJ2-3, with 10 bases lining up with TRBD2. This CDR3 spans 18 amino acids. Trimming took 1 base from V and 5 from J; bases not matched to a gene: 12. CDR1 SGHAT and CDR2 FQNNGV come from the germline V gene. The CDR3 here is CASSLGPSTSGTRDTQYF. The DNA of the CDR3 is TGTGCCAGCAGCTTAGGGCCCTCTACTAGCGGGACGAGAGATACGCAGTATTTT.

This clone was detected many times. The chain employs TRBV19 and TRBJ1-4; D is possibly TRBD1 (6 bases). The CDR3 consists of 16 residues. CDR1 and CDR2 (germline): LNHDA, SQIVND (reference sequence). V shed 3 bases and J shed 0 bases, with 11 bases lying between them. The CDR3 spells CASSIGGLTTNEKLFF. Written as DNA, the CDR3 is TGTGCCAGTAGTATCGGGGGGCTCACAACTAATGAAAAACTGTTTTTT. The full variable domain, rest sourced from reference TRBV19 and TRBJ1-4, is DGGITQSPKYLFRKEGQNVTLSCEQNLNHDAMYWYRQDPGQGLRLIYYSQIVNDFQKGDIAEGYSVSREKKESFPLTVTSAQKNPTAFYLCASSIGGLTTNEKLFFGSGTQLSVL.

V and J are TRBV6-5 and TRBJ2-1; possibly TRBD2 for D (5 bases). V was cut by 4 bases and J by 1 base, with 11 bases left in between. This CDR3 has 15 amino acids. The germline gives CDR1 MNHEY, CDR2 SVGAGI. The CDR3 DNA sequence: TGTGCCAGCAGTTTAACTAGTTTATCCTACAATGAGCAGTTCTTC. Protein product: CASSLTSLSYNEQFF.

The chain combines TRBV29-1 with TRBJ2-1; 9 nucleotides line up with TRBD2. From germline, CDR1 is SQVTM and CDR2 ANQGSEA. This CDR3 is 15 amino acids long. V dropped 3 bases and J dropped 4; count of bases not matched to a gene: 7. The CDR3, as DNA: TGCAGCGTTGATTTCATGACTAGCGGTTACAATGAGCAGTTCTTC. Protein product: CSVDFMTSGYNEQFF.

The J gene is TRBJ2-5, the V gene TRBV6-5; TRBD2 is a possible D gene (5 bases). CDR1 MNHEY and CDR2 SVGAGI come from the germline V gene. The V end lost 0 bases, the J end lost 2 bases, and 10 bases lay between the germline ends. The CDR3 spans 15 residues. The CDR3 loop reads CASSYSTGSQETQYF. The CDR3 coding sequence is TGTGCCAGCAGTTACTCGACGGGATCTCAAGAGACCCAGTACTTC.

The chain combines TRBV7-2 with TRBJ1-4; 9 bases map to TRBD1. CDR1 and CDR2 (germline): SGHTA, FQGNSA. V lost 2 bases, J lost 9 bases, and 13 bases stayed unmatched. This CDR3 is 17 amino acids long. The CDR3 coding sequence is TGTGCCAGCAGCTTATACTCCTGGACAGGGGAGAGTAAAAAACTGTTTTTT. Translating gives CASSLYSWTGESKKLFF. Together with reference TRBV7-2 and TRBJ1-4, the CDR3 gives the full variable domain: GAGVSQSPSNKVTEKGKDVELRCDPISGHTALYWYRQSLGQGLEFLIYFQGNSAPDKSGLPSDRFSAERTGGSVSTLTIQRTQQEDSAVYLCASSLYSWTGESKKLFFGSGTQLSVL.

The chain carries TRBV14 and TRBJ2-2; possible D gene TRBD1, 6 bases. Per the germline V gene, CDR1 is SGHDN and CDR2 is FVKESK. Trimming took off 1 base at V and 6 bases at J, with 12 bases between the two ends. CDR3 length equals 15 residues. This CDR3 is CASSQANRVAGELFF. The DNA for the CDR3 is TGTGCCAGCAGCCAAGCAAACAGGGTAGCCGGGGAGCTGTTTTTT.

J is TRBJ2-1 and V is TRBV25-1; TRBD1 agrees at 11 bases. CDR1 and CDR2 from the germline V gene are MGHDK and SYGVNS. The V and J ends lost 3 bases and 5 bases, in that order; junction bases with no gene match: 0. The CDR3 has 14 residues. The CDR3 DNA sequence: TGTGCCAGCAGTGAGGGACAGGGGGACAATGAGCAGTTCTTC. Protein: CASSEGQGDNEQFF.

V usage is TRBV4-1 and J usage is TRBJ2-1, with 8 bases identical to TRBD2. Per the germline V gene, CDR1 is MGHRA and CDR2 is YSYEKL. The junction had 7 bases not matched to a gene; V was cut back by 0 bases and J by 6 bases. There are 16 residues in the CDR3. This CDR3 reads CASSQEPSGLLNEQFF. The CDR3 nucleotides are TGCGCCAGCAGCCAAGAGCCTAGCGGGTTACTCAATGAGCAGTTCTTC.

The J gene is TRBJ1-2, the V gene TRBV9, with 11 bases lining up with TRBD1. Per the germline V gene, CDR1 is SGDLS and CDR2 is YYNGEE. The V gene end was trimmed by 3 bases and the J gene end by 6 bases; junction bases not matched to a gene: 13. This CDR3 contains 17 residues. The CDR3 loop reads CASSASRDRGMADGYTF. As DNA, the CDR3 is TGTGCCAGCAGCGCGTCCCGGGACAGGGGGATGGCGGATGGCTACACCTTC.

The rearrangement joins TRBV13 to TRBJ2-7, with 8 nucleotides matching TRBD2. This CDR3 is built from 13 residues. Germline V CDR1 and CDR2: PRHDT, FYEKMQ (reference sequence). The J segment lost 6 bases and the V segment lost 3 bases, leaving 4 bases of the junction unmatched. The CDR3 sequence is CASSLAGGFEQYF. The CDR3 DNA is TGTGCCAGCAGCTTGGCGGGAGGTTTCGAGCAGTACTTC. Using reference TRBV13 and TRBJ2-7 for the parts outside the CDR3, the full variable domain is AAGVIQSPRHLIKEKRETATLKCYPIPRHDTVYWYQQGPGQDPQFLISFYEKMQSDKGSIPDRFSAQQFSDYHSELNMSSLELGDSALYFCASSLAGGFEQYFGPGTRLTVT.

V and J are TRBV11-2 and TRBJ1-4, with D perhaps matching TRBD1 (6 bases). The CDR3 totals 15 residues. V was cut by 3 bases and J by 8 bases, with 16 bases left in between. Germline CDR1 SGHAT, CDR2 FQNNGV. This CDR3 is CASSLMTGRVEKLFF. In DNA form, the CDR3 reads TGTGCCAGCAGCTTGATGACAGGTCGAGTCGAAAAACTGTTTTTT.

This clone was seen only once. The chain employs TRBV11-3 and TRBJ1-1, with D perhaps matching TRBD1 (5 bases). Trimming removed 2 bases at V and 3 bases at J, with 10 bases between. CDR3 size: 14 residues. Germline values: CDR1 SGHNT, CDR2 YENEEA. The CDR3 is CASSLQGKDTEAFF. The DNA of the CDR3 is TGTGCCAGCAGCTTACAGGGAAAGGACACTGAAGCTTTCTTT.

The chain is built from TRBV5-6 and TRBJ1-6; no clear D gene. Germline values: CDR1 SGHDT, CDR2 YYEEEE. The CDR3 has 17 residues. V was cut by 3 bases and J by 4 bases, with 17 bases left in between. The CDR3 sequence: CASSSDRGREYNSPLHF. Here the CDR3 DNA reads TGTGCCAGCAGCTCCGACCGGGGAAGGGAATATAATTCACCCCTCCACTTT.

CDR3 DNA: TGCGCCAGCAGCCCCGACAGGGTCGGATCACCCCTCCACTTT. This gives the protein CASSPDRVGSPLHF. The gene calls are TRBV5-1 and TRBJ1-6, with TRBD1 matching over 7 bases. The CDR3 totals 14 residues. V dropped 4 bases and J dropped 10; count of bases not matched to a gene: 8. CDR1 and CDR2 from the germline V gene are SGHRS and YFSETQ.

CDR3 in amino acids: CASSPAPGITEAFF. The CDR3 DNA is TGTGCCAGCTCACCCGCTCCCGGGATAACTGAAGCTTTCTTT. The chain links TRBV18 to TRBJ1-1; D ambiguous. V dropped 3 bases and J dropped 5 bases, with 13 bases sitting between them. The CDR3 has 14 amino acids. The V gene's germline CDR1 is KGHSH and CDR2 LQKENI.

The CDR3 DNA reads as TGCAGTGCTAGTGTGGGGCAGGGGCCGGAGACTTTCTTT. Its protein is CSASVGQGPETFF. The chain combines TRBV20-1 with TRBJ1-1; D may be TRBD1 (6 bases). CDR1 is DFQATT and CDR2 is SNEGSKA in the germline V gene (reference sequence). V lost 3 bases, J lost 12 bases, and 20 bases lay in between. The CDR3 extends over 13 amino acids.

J is TRBJ2-3 and V is TRBV5-1; 8 bases align to TRBD2. V trimming: 7 bases; J trimming: 0 bases; junction bases outside the gene matches: 4. The CDR3 extends over 14 amino acids. CDR1 is SGHRS, CDR2 YFSETQ, per germline. Here the CDR3 reads CASELAESTDTQYF. CDR3 nucleotides: TGCGCCAGCGAACTAGCGGAGAGCACAGATACGCAGTATTTT.